The text below deals with one TCR beta chain. No antigen is known for it. Samples each yielded at least 5 micrograms of total RNA. These data come from a study of blood T cells in healthy people across ages. Study outcomes and limitations: The lack of PBMC sorting stopped any conclusive naive versus antigen-experienced comparison. Observed TCR beta diversity per million T cells went down as age went up. This fall followed a roughly linear course with age.

With a J-beta primer mix and a sample-barcoded 5' primer, a second PCR ran about 7 to 12 cycles. MiXCR, applied by TCRdb to the 5' RACE reads, yields one record per CDR3 protein. The sample has about 580,000 distinct CDR3 sequences; 40% to 55% are singletons. Trimming cost V 4 bases and J 2 bases, with 10 bases left between them. The germline gives CDR1 LGHDT, CDR2 YNNKEL (reference sequence). This CDR3 has 14 residues. This receptor was obtained from an elderly man in good health. The rearrangement uses TRBV3-1 and TRBJ2-3; either TRBD1 or TRBD2 may fit D (5 bases each). Sample: blood. The CDR3 region is CASSPGPVTDTQYF. For the CDR3, the DNA is TGTGCCAGCAGCCCGGGACCGGTCACAGATACGCAGTATTTT.